These 32 T cell receptor beta chains came from one sample sequenced in a study of identical twins. TCRdb reprocessed the 5' RACE reads with MiXCR, giving one entry per CDR3 protein. The table includes about 570,000 distinct CDR3 sequences, 9.6% detected once. These data were also reused for a study on yellow fever vaccine responses in identical twins.

Sequencing used PBMCs. These TCRs come from a woman between 18 and 30 years old in good health.

The table lists this clonotype with many counts. This sequence joins TRBV7-2 and TRBJ1-2, with TRBD1 as a possible D gene (6 bases). The CDR3 extends over 14 amino acids. The V gene's germline CDR1 is SGHTA and CDR2 FQGNSA. V gave up 4 bases and J gave up 7 bases, with 16 bases separating them. The CDR3 DNA is TGTGCCAGCAGCTACGGGACAATGAGTCCTGGCTACACCTTC. As protein: CASSYGTMSPGYTF. Using reference TRBV7-2 and TRBJ1-2 for the parts outside the CDR3, the full variable domain is GAGVSQSPSNKVTEKGKDVELRCDPISGHTALYWYRQSLGQGLEFLIYFQGNSAPDKSGLPSDRFSAERTGGSVSTLTIQRTQQEDSAVYLCASSYGTMSPGYTFGSGTRLTVV.

This clonotype was observed a few times. The V and J genes are TRBV29-1 and TRBJ2-1, with TRBD1 matching over 10 bases. Germline loops: CDR1 SQVTM, CDR2 ANQGSEA. The CDR3 covers 13 residues. Trimming at V came to 5 bases and at J to 3 bases, leaving 1 base not matched to a gene. The CDR3 sequence is CSVRDRGYNEQFF. In DNA, the CDR3 is TGCAGCGTTAGGGACAGGGGCTACAATGAGCAGTTCTTC.

A few counts support this clonotype. The chain joins TRBV6-1 to TRBJ2-7, with 16 bases fitting TRBD2. Germline lookup yields CDR1 MNHNS and CDR2 SASEGT. Losses at the gene ends were 6 bases for V and 5 bases for J; bases not matched to a gene: 7. This CDR3 comprises 16 residues. The CDR3 protein is CASRPGTSGGANEQYF. CDR3 DNA sequence: TGTGCCAGCAGACCCGGGACTAGCGGGGGGGCGAACGAGCAGTACTTC.

This clonotype was found once. CDR3 in amino acids: CASSLAGQGNTEAFF. CDR3 nucleotides: TGTGCCAGCAGCTTAGCCGGACAGGGGAACACTGAAGCTTTCTTT. V and J are TRBV7-3 and TRBJ1-1, with 8 bases lining up with TRBD1. The CDR3 spans 15 residues. V lost 2 bases and J lost 1; bases outside the gene matches: 3. Germline V CDR1 and CDR2: SGHTA, FQGTGA.

A few counts support this clonotype. Germline and junction disagree at one end, which may indicate a read error. The rearrangement uses TRBV12-3 or TRBV12-4 and TRBJ2-7, with 9 bases lining up with TRBD2. The CDR3 length is 19 residues. As DNA, the CDR3 is TGTGCCTGCAGTAAGCCGGGACTAGCATCTCTCTCGGGCTCCTACGAGCAGTACTTC. Translation: CACSKPGLASLSGSYEQYF.

This clonotype was observed a handful of times. The chain combines TRBV18 with TRBJ2-2, with 7 bases that match TRBD2. V lost 5 bases and J lost 6; bases outside the gene matches: 9. The CDR3 loop spans 15 amino acids. Germline V CDR1 and CDR2: KGHSH, LQKENI. CDR3 residues: CASSIQTSVSGELFF. Here the CDR3 DNA reads TGTGCCAGCTCAATCCAAACTAGCGTCTCCGGGGAGCTGTTTTTT.

This clonotype was detected many times. J is TRBJ2-1 and V is TRBV7-2; 12 bases are a match to TRBD2. The length of the CDR3 is 14 residues. Germline V gives CDR1 SGHTA, CDR2 FQGNSA. V was clipped by 4 bases and J by 8 bases; unmatched bases: 3. The CDR3 sequence: CASSSGLAGYEQFF. The CDR3 DNA reads as TGTGCCAGCAGCTCCGGACTAGCGGGATATGAGCAGTTCTTC. The full variable domain, with the rest looked up from reference TRBV7-2 and TRBJ2-1, is GAGVSQSPSNKVTEKGKDVELRCDPISGHTALYWYRQSLGQGLEFLIYFQGNSAPDKSGLPSDRFSAERTGGSVSTLTIQRTQQEDSAVYLCASSSGLAGYEQFFGPGTRLTVL.

The count of this clonotype is one. This chain links TRBV2 with TRBJ2-5, with 8 bases aligning to TRBD1. Germline V CDR1 and CDR2: SNHLY, FYNNEI. V was pared by 3 bases and J by 5 bases, with 5 bases of the junction left unmatched. This CDR3 is built from 14 residues. CDR3 region: CASSEWTGRETQYF. CDR3 DNA: TGTGCCAGCAGTGAGTGGACAGGGAGGGAGACCCAGTACTTC.

This clonotype has more than one count but fewer than ten. This chain joins TRBV24-1 and TRBJ2-1; 9 bases are a match to TRBD2. This CDR3 has 14 residues. Per germline, CDR1 KGHDR and CDR2 SFDVKD. V lost 2 bases and J lost 7; bases outside the gene matches: 2. The CDR3 coding sequence is TGTGCCACCAGTGATTCGACTAGCGGAAATGAGCAGTTCTTC. Protein sequence: CATSDSTSGNEQFF.

This clonotype was counted at least ten times. The V gene is TRBV7-3, the J gene TRBJ2-3; D is ambiguous. The CDR3 runs 13 residues. CDR1 and CDR2 from the germline V gene are SGHTA and FQGTGA. The V end lost 1 base, the J end lost 6 bases, and 8 bases lay between the germline ends. CDR3: CASSLSTGDTQYF. CDR3 DNA: TGTGCCAGCAGCTTAAGTACCGGGGATACGCAGTATTTT. Looking up the rest from reference TRBV7-3 and TRBJ2-3 gives the full variable domain: GAGVSQTPSNKVTEKGKYVELRCDPISGHTALYWYRQSLGQGPEFLIYFQGTGAADDSGLPNDRFFAVRPEGSVSTLKIQRTERGDSAVYLCASSLSTGDTQYFGPGTRLTVL.

This clonotype was detected many times. V usage is TRBV6-2 or TRBV6-3 and J usage is TRBJ2-2; a weak D match, TRBD2 (6 bases). V gave up 2 bases and J gave up 1 base, with 14 bases separating them. The CDR3 sequence is 17 residues long. The V gene's germline CDR1 is MNHEY and CDR2 SVGEGT. The CDR3 DNA is TGTGCCAGCAGTTACCTAAAGCGGGCTTTGAACACCGGGGAGCTGTTTTTT. Amino acid sequence: CASSYLKRALNTGELFF.

The chain employs TRBV3-1 and TRBJ2-7; D may be TRBD1 (5 bases). V lost 2 bases to trimming and J lost 11 bases, with 25 bases between them. CDR1 LGHDT and CDR2 YNNKEL come from the germline V gene (reference sequence). This CDR3 has 16 amino acids. The CDR3: CASSQSGAAWPTREYF. CDR3 coding DNA: TGTGCCAGCAGCCAAAGTGGGGCAGCCTGGCCTACGAGAGAGTACTTC.

This clonotype was counted at least ten times. The chain has TRBV27 and TRBJ2-1, with 13 positions matching TRBD2. After removal of 6 bases from V and 10 bases from J, the junction contained 9 bases not matched to a gene. This CDR3 spans 15 amino acids. In germline, CDR1 is MNHEY, CDR2 SMNVEV (reference sequence). The CDR3 loop is CASSPTSGGAEEQFF. CDR3 coding DNA: TGTGCCAGCAGCCCCACTAGCGGGGGGGCCGAGGAGCAGTTCTTC.

This CDR3 is CASRAFHEQYF. Here the CDR3 DNA reads TGTGCCAGCAGGGCTTTCCACGAGCAGTACTTC. The V gene is TRBV28, the J gene TRBJ2-7; D call uncertain. Looked up from germline, CDR1 is MDHEN and CDR2 is SYDVKM. CDR3 length equals 11 residues. The V gene lost 6 bases and the J gene lost 5 bases, with 8 bases spanning the gap. Variable domain in full (rest from reference TRBV28 and TRBJ2-7): DVKVTQSSRYLVKRTGEKVFLECVQDMDHENMFWYRQDPGLGLRLIYFSYDVKMKEKGDIPEGYSVSREKKERFSLILESASTNQTSMYLCASRAFHEQYFGPGTRLTVT.

There are many counts of this clonotype. The V call is TRBV6-1, the J call TRBJ2-1, with D possibly called TRBD1 or TRBD2 (6 bases each). Trimming stripped 6 bases from V and 6 bases from J, with 15 bases between. Germline values: CDR1 MNHNS, CDR2 SASEGT. This CDR3 contains 14 residues. CDR3 residues: CASSPAGGSNEQFF. CDR3 sequence (DNA): TGTGCCAGCAGCCCCGCCGGGGGCTCCAATGAGCAGTTCTTC.

This clonotype was picked up a small number of times. The chain carries TRBV7-9 and TRBJ2-7, with D perhaps matching TRBD1 or TRBD2 (6 bases each). Germline values: CDR1 SEHNR, CDR2 FQNEAQ (reference sequence). V lost 5 bases, J lost 4 bases, and 15 bases lay in between. The CDR3 contains 14 residues. The CDR3 reads CASSPPEGEYEQYF. CDR3 in DNA: TGTGCCAGCAGCCCTCCGGAGGGGGAATACGAGCAGTACTTC.

This sequence joins TRBV29-1 and TRBJ1-1, with D unclear. From germline, CDR1 is SQVTM and CDR2 ANQGSEA. Trimming cost V 2 bases and J 4 bases, with 11 bases left between them. The CDR3 covers 13 residues. CDR3 coding DNA: TGCAGCGTTGAAATAGGGCAGGCCACTGAAGCTTTCTTT. This translates into CSVEIGQATEAFF.

This chain links TRBV7-8 with TRBJ1-1; TRBD1 is a possible D gene (6 bases). The V gene's germline CDR1 is SGHVS and CDR2 FQNEAQ. CDR3 length equals 17 residues. V lost 0 bases and J 1 base, leaving 15 bases between the germline ends. CDR3: CASSLALGGEANTEAFF. For the CDR3, the DNA is TGTGCCAGCAGCTTAGCGCTTGGGGGCGAGGCGAACACTGAAGCTTTCTTT.

This clonotype has ten or more counts. The chain couples TRBV29-1 to TRBJ2-5; 7 bases map to TRBD1. Trimming removed 7 bases from V and 1 base from J; junction bases left unmatched: 9. The germline gives CDR1 SQVTM, CDR2 ANQGSEA. The length of the CDR3 is 14 residues. This CDR3 is CSATPTGPQETQYF. The CDR3 DNA reads TGCAGCGCCACCCCGACAGGGCCCCAAGAGACCCAGTACTTC.

This clonotype was found a few times. V usage is TRBV30 and J usage is TRBJ2-7, with D possibly being TRBD1 (5 bases). The V and J ends lost 0 bases and 1 base respectively, with 7 bases between them. CDR1 GTSNPN and CDR2 SVGIG come from the germline V gene (reference sequence). The CDR3 length is 13 residues. The CDR3 loop reads CAWSVRQSYEQYF. Written as DNA, the CDR3 is TGTGCCTGGAGTGTACGACAGTCCTACGAGCAGTACTTC.

A few counts support this clonotype. The genes are TRBV3-1 and TRBJ2-5; a possible D gene is TRBD2 (7 bases). With 1 base removed from V and 5 bases from J, the gap between germline ends came to 17 bases. The length of the CDR3 is 16 residues. Germline V gene data show CDR1 as LGHDT and CDR2 as YNNKEL (reference sequence). The DNA of the CDR3 is TGTGCCAGCAGCCAAGTTCGCAGGGGAGGGTGGGAGACCCAGTACTTC. This sequence encodes CASSQVRRGGWETQYF.

Ten or more counts support this clonotype. This rearrangement joins TRBV18 to TRBJ2-2, with TRBD1 as a possible D gene (5 bases). This CDR3 comprises 14 residues. Germline V gene sequence: CDR1 KGHSH, CDR2 LQKENI. V gave up 6 bases and J gave up 1 base, with 9 bases separating them. The CDR3 region is CASSEDRNTGELFF. CDR3 bases: TGTGCCAGCTCGGAAGACAGGAACACCGGGGAGCTGTTTTTT.

This clonotype was observed at least ten times. The genes are TRBV12-3 or TRBV12-4 and TRBJ2-1, with 9 bases lining up with TRBD2. The CDR3 length is 14 residues. The J segment lost 9 bases and the V segment lost 7 bases, leaving 10 bases of the junction unmatched. The CDR3: CASNPGLASVEQFF. CDR3 nucleotides: TGTGCCAGCAATCCGGGACTAGCTTCGGTTGAGCAGTTCTTC.

This clonotype was observed a handful of times. This chain links TRBV7-3 with TRBJ2-3, with TRBD2 matching 14 bases. Germline loops: CDR1 SGHTA, CDR2 FQGTGA. J lost 8 bases, V lost 5 bases, and 9 bases had no gene match. This CDR3 region has 16 residues. The CDR3 region is CASSPPGTSGGATQYF. CDR3 sequence (DNA): TGTGCCAGCAGCCCACCCGGGACTAGCGGGGGAGCTACGCAGTATTTT. Supplemented by reference TRBV7-3 and TRBJ2-3, the full variable domain reads GAGVSQTPSNKVTEKGKYVELRCDPISGHTALYWYRQSLGQGPEFLIYFQGTGAADDSGLPNDRFFAVRPEGSVSTLKIQRTERGDSAVYLCASSPPGTSGGATQYFGPGTRLTVL.

The rearrangement uses TRBV10-2 and TRBJ2-6, with a weak D call TRBD2 (5 bases). Germline CDR1 is WSHSY and CDR2 is SAAADI. V lost 4 bases to trimming and J lost 0 bases, with 13 bases between them. CDR3 length equals 17 residues. The CDR3 spells CASSGRRDFSGANVLTF. In DNA form, the CDR3 reads TGCGCCAGCAGTGGTCGACGGGATTTCTCTGGGGCCAACGTCCTGACTTTC.

This clonotype was detected many times. V and J are TRBV6-4 and TRBJ1-1; tentative D call: TRBD1 (5 bases). With 7 bases removed from V and 5 bases from J, the gap between germline ends came to 14 bases. Germline assignment: CDR1 MRHNA and CDR2 SNTAGT. The CDR3 consists of 13 residues. In DNA form, the CDR3 reads TGTGCCAGCATATGGGGGTTCGGGACTGAAGCTTTCTTT. It specifies CASIWGFGTEAFF.

The V and J genes are TRBV7-2 and TRBJ1-1; TRBD1 aligns across 7 bases. The CDR3 extends over 12 amino acids. Germline assignment: CDR1 SGHTA and CDR2 FQGNSA. The V segment lost 5 bases and the J segment 10 bases; nucleotides outside the gene matches: 7. This CDR3 reads CASSPTGFVAFF. For the CDR3, the DNA is TGTGCCAGCAGCCCGACAGGGTTTGTAGCTTTCTTT.

This chain links TRBV7-9 with TRBJ2-7, with no clear D. CDR3 length: 12 amino acids. Germline lookup yields CDR1 SEHNR and CDR2 FQNEAQ (reference sequence). V lost 1 base and J 13 bases, leaving 14 bases between the germline ends. The CDR3, as DNA: TGTGCCAGCAGCTTAGGAGACAACGGGCATTACTTC. Its translation is CASSLGDNGHYF.

There are many counts of this clonotype. This chain joins TRBV18 and TRBJ2-2, with TRBD1 as a possible D gene (6 bases). The CDR3 length is 15 residues. Germline assignment: CDR1 KGHSH and CDR2 LQKENI. V was cut by 4 bases and J by 4 bases, with 13 bases left in between. CDR3 coding DNA: TGTGCCAGCTCACAACAGGGATCGGGCACCGGGGAGCTGTTTTTT. Translated, it gives CASSQQGSGTGELFF.

V is TRBV5-1 and J is TRBJ1-5, with TRBD1 as a possible D gene (5 bases). The CDR3 spans 15 residues. Germline V gene data show CDR1 as SGHRS and CDR2 as YFSETQ. The V and J ends lost 0 bases and 5 bases respectively, with 12 bases between them. The CDR3 nucleotides read TGCGCCAGCAGCTTGGGGACACCTTTGGATCAGCCCCAGCATTTT. This encodes CASSLGTPLDQPQHF.

Many counts were recorded for this clonotype. CDR3 residues: CASSSDRGNEQFF. The CDR3 region has the DNA TGTGCCAGCAGCTCGGACAGGGGCAATGAGCAGTTCTTC. The genes are TRBV7-9 and TRBJ2-1; 9 bases fit TRBD1. Trimming took 4 bases from V and 6 from J; bases not matched to a gene: 1. CDR1 and CDR2 from the germline V gene are SEHNR and FQNEAQ (reference sequence). CDR3 length: 13 amino acids. The full variable domain, completed using reference TRBV7-9 and TRBJ2-1, is DTGVSQNPRHKITKRGQNVTFRCDPISEHNRLYWYRQTLGQGPEFLTYFQNEAQLEKSRLLSDRFSAERPKGSFSTLEIQRTEQGDSAMYLCASSSDRGNEQFFGPGTRLTVL.

This clonotype came up many times. The gene calls are TRBV29-1 and TRBJ2-5, with D perhaps TRBD1 (6 bases). CDR1 SQVTM and CDR2 ANQGSEA come from the germline V gene. Trimming cost V 3 bases and J 5 bases, with 10 bases left between them. The CDR3 extends over 12 amino acids. As DNA, the CDR3 is TGCAGCGTTGATACAGGGCGGGAGACCCAGTACTTC. Amino acid sequence: CSVDTGRETQYF. Using reference TRBV29-1 and TRBJ2-5 for the parts outside the CDR3, the full variable domain is SAVISQKPSRDICQRGTSLTIQCQVDSQVTMMFWYRQQPGQSLTLIATANQGSEATYESGFVIDKFPISRPNLTFSTLTVSNMSPEDSSIYLCSVDTGRETQYFGPGTRLLVL.